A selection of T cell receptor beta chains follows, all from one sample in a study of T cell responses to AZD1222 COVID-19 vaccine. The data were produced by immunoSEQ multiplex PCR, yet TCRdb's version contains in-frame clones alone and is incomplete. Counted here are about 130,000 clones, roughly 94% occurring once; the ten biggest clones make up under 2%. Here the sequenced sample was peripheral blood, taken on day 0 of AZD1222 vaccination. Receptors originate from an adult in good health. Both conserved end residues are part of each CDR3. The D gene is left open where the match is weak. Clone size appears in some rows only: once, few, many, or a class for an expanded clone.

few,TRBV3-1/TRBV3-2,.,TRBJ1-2,CASSLPLAGHTF,TGTGCCAGCAGCCTCCCTTTAGCAGGGCACACCTTC
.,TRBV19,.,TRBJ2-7,CASHPRGSRGEYEQYF,TGTGCCAGTCATCCCCGGGGGTCCAGGGGCGAATACGAGCAGTACTTC
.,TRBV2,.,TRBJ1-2,CASSGVYGYTF,TGTGCCAGCAGTGGGGTCTATGGCTACACCTTC
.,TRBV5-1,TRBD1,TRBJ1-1,CASSIGTGDEAFF,TGCGCCAGCAGCATCGGGACAGGGGATGAAGCTTTCTTT
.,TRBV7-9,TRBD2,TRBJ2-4,CASSLSFGGENIQYF,TGTGCCAGCAGCTTATCGTTTGGGGGGGAAAACATTCAGTACTTC
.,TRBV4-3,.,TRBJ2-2,CASSQDVVSTTGELFF,TGCGCCAGCAGCCAAGACGTGGTTTCTACAACCGGGGAGCTGTTTTTT
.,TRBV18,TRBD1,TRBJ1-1,CASSQMTGGTMNTEAFF,TGTGCCAGCTCACAGATGACAGGGGGCACCATGAACACTGAAGCTTTCTTT
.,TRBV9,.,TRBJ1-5,CARDGDRQPQHF,TGTGCCAGGGACGGTGACCGTCAGCCCCAGCATTTT
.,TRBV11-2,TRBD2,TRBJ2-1,CASSGLAGAYNEQFF,TGTGCCAGCAGCGGACTAGCGGGGGCCTACAATGAGCAGTTCTTC
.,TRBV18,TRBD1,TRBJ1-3,CASSPNPQGSGNTIYF,TGTGCCAGCTCACCCAACCCACAGGGGTCTGGAAACACCATATATTTT
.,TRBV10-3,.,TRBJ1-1,CAINGFGTRSTEAFF,TGTGCCATCAATGGGTTCGGGACAAGGAGCACTGAAGCTTTCTTT
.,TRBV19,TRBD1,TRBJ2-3,CASSIARDRGSDTQYF,TGTGCCAGTAGTATAGCCCGGGACAGGGGGTCAGATACGCAGTATTTT
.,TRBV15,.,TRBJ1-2,CATSRYATNYGYTF,TGTGCCACCAGCAGATACGCAACTAACTATGGCTACACCTTC
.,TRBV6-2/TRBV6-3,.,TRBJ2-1,CASSADLGAINEQFF,TGTGCCAGCAGTGCCGACCTAGGGGCGATCAATGAGCAGTTCTTC
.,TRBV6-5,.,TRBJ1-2,CASSYQSLSYGYTF,TGTGCCAGCAGTTACCAGAGCCTGTCCTATGGCTACACCTTC
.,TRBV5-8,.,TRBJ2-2,CASSLDTGYTGELFF,TGTGCCAGCAGCTTGGACACAGGGTACACCGGGGAGCTGTTTTTT
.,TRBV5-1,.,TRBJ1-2,CASSQTPSGYTF,TGCGCCAGCAGCCAGACCCCAAGCGGCTACACCTTC
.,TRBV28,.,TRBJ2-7,CASSLLFRVYEQYF,TGTGCCAGCAGTTTACTATTTAGAGTCTACGAGCAGTACTTC
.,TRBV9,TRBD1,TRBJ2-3,CASSPGTGADTQYF,TGTGCCAGCAGCCCCGGGACAGGGGCGGATACGCAGTATTTT
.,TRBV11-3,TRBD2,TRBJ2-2,CASSLNRGDTGELFF,TGTGCCAGCAGCTTAAACCGGGGGGATACCGGGGAGCTGTTTTTT
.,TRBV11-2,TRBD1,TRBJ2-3,CASSTNRGTDTQYF,TGTGCCAGCAGCACCAACAGGGGGACAGATACGCAGTATTTT
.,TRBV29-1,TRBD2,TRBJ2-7,CSVEPSGGPPSEQYF,TGCAGCGTTGAACCCAGCGGGGGCCCCCCTTCCGAGCAGTACTTC
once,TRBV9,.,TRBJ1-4,CASSPPATNEKLFF,TGTGCCAGCAGCCCCCCGGCAACTAATGAAAAACTGTTTTTT
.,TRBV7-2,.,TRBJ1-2,CASSSRVNYGYTF,TGTGCCAGCAGCTCCAGGGTTAACTATGGCTACACCTTC
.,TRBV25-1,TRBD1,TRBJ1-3,CASRQGAGNTIYF,TGTGCCAGCAGACAGGGGGCTGGAAACACCATATATTTT
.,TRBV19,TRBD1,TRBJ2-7,CASSIAGQGFYEQYF,TGTGCCAGTAGTATAGCCGGACAGGGGTTCTACGAGCAGTACTTC
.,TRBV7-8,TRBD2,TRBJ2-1,CASGASGGSSPYNEQFF,TGTGCCAGCGGGGCTAGCGGGGGGTCCAGCCCCTACAATGAGCAGTTCTTC
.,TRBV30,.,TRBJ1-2,CAWSVISGQSYGYTF,TGTGCCTGGAGTGTAATCTCCGGCCAGAGCTATGGCTACACCTTC
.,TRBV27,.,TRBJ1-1,CASSPTGMNTEAFF,TGTGCCAGCAGTCCTACAGGGATGAACACTGAAGCTTTCTTT
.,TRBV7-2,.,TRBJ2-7,CASSLDVGRTAYEQYF,TGTGCCAGCAGCTTAGACGTTGGGCGGACGGCCTACGAGCAGTACTTC
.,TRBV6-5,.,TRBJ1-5,CASLLVPHQPQHF,TGTGCCAGTTTATTAGTACCCCATCAGCCCCAGCATTTT
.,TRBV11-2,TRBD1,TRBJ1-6,CASSSRTGVGPLHF,TGTGCCAGCAGCTCGAGGACAGGGGTGGGTCCCCTCCACTTT
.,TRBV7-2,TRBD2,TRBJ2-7,CASSEGWGLADSYEQYF,TGTGCCAGCAGCGAGGGTTGGGGACTAGCGGACTCCTACGAGCAGTACTTC
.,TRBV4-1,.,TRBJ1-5,CASSQDRNSYQPQHF,TGCGCCAGCAGCCAAGATCGGAACAGCTATCAGCCCCAGCATTTT
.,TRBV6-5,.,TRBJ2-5,CASSTPLATQYF,TGTGCCAGCAGTACCCCTCTAGCGACCCAGTACTTC
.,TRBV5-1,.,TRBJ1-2,CASSLASSGWYGYTF,TGCGCCAGCAGCTTGGCGAGTTCGGGCTGGTATGGCTACACCTTC
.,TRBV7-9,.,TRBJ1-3,CASSLVLGTGNTIYF,TGTGCCAGCAGCTTAGTACTGGGAACTGGAAACACCATATATTTT
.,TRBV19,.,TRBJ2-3,CASSMLRDTDTQYF,TGTGCCAGTAGTATGTTAAGGGACACAGATACGCAGTATTTT
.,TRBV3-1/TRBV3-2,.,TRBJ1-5,CASSQDPGREDQPQHF,TGTGCCAGCAGCCAAGACCCCGGCAGGGAGGATCAGCCCCAGCATTTT
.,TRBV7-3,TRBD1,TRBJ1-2,CASSGQGDGYTF,TGTGCCAGCAGTGGACAGGGAGACGGCTACACCTTC
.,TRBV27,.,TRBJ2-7,CASSLSRGTYEQYF,TGTGCCAGCAGTTTATCGAGGGGGACATACGAGCAGTACTTC